This entry features one TCR beta chain sequence. The protocol was immunoSEQ multiplex PCR, while the TCRdb copy is restricted to in-frame clones and leaves out a portion. There are 95,000 to 100,000 clones in the sample; roughly nine tenths occur only once, and about 1.5% lies in the top ten. J was trimmed by 2 bases and V by 2 bases; bases with no gene match: 10. Germline loops: CDR1 SGHDT, CDR2 YYEEEE. This CDR3 comprises 17 residues. These data originate in a study of T cell responses to AZD1222 COVID-19 vaccine. For the study at large: Both about-4-week and about-12-week second-dose recipients were combined.

The sequences come from peripheral blood, collected on day 0 of AZD1222 vaccination. This chain uses TRBV5-6 with TRBJ1-5; 7 bases map to TRBD1. The receptor's source is an adult in good health. Here the CDR3 DNA reads TGTGCCAGCAGCTTCCGGGGAGGGGGCTTCGGCAATCAGCCCCAGCATTTT. This encodes CASSFRGGGFGNQPQHF.